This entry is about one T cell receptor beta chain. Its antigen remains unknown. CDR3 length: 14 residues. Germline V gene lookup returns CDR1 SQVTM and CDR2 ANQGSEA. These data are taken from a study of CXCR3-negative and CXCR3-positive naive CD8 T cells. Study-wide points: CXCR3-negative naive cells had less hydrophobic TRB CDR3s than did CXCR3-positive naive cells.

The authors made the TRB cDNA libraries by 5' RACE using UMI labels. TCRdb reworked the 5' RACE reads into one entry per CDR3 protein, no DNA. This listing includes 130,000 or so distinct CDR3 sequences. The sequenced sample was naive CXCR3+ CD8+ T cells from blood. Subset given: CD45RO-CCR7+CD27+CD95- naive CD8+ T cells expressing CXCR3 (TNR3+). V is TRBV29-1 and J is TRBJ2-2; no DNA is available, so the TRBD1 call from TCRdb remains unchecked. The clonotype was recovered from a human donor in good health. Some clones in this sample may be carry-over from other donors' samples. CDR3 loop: CSVVQGAYTGELFF.